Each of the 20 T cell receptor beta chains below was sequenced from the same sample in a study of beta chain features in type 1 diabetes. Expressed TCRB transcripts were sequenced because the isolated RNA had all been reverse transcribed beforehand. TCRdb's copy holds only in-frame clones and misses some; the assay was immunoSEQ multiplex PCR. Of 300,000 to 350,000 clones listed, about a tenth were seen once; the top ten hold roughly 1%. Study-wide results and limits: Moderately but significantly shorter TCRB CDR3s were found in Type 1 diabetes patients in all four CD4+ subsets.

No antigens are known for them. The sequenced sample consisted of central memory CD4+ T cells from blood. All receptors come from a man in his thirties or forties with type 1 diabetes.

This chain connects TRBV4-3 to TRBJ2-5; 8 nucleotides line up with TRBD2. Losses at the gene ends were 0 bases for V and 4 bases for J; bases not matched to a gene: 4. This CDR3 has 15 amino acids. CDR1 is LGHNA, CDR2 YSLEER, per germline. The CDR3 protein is CASSQEGGGRETQYF. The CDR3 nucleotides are TGCGCCAGCAGCCAAGAAGGCGGGGGGCGAGAGACCCAGTACTTC.

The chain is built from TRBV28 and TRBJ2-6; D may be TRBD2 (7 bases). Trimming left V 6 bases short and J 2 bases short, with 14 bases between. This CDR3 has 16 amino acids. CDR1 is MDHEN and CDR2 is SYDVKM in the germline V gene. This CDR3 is CASRKQGGTGANVLTF. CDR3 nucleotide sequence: TGTGCCAGCAGGAAACAGGGAGGGACTGGGGCCAACGTCCTGACTTTC.

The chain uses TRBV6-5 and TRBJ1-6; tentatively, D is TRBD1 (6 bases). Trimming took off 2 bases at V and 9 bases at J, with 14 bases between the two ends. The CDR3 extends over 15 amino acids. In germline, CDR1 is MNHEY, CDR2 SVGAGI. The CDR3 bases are TGTGCCAGCAGTTACAACCAGGGGTTGGGTTCACCCCTCCACTTT. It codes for CASSYNQGLGSPLHF.

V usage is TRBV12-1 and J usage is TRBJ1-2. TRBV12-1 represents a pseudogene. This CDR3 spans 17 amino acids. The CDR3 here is CASSFCSGRPVGYGYTF. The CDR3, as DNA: TGTGCCAGCAGCTTTTGCAGCGGCCGGCCGGTCGGCTATGGCTACACCTTC.

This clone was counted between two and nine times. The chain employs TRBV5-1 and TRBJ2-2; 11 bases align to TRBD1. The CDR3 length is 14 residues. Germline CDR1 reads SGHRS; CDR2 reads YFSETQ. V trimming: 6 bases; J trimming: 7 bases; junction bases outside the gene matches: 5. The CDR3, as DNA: TGCGCCAGCACCGGACAGGGGGCAATCGGGGAGCTGTTTTTT. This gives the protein CASTGQGAIGELFF.

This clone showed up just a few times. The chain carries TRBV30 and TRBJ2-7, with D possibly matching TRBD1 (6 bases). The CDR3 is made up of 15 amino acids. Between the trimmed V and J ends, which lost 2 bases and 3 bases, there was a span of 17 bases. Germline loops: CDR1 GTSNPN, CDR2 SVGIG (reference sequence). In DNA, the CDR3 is TGTGCCTGGAGTCTAACCCCGGGACAAATCTACGAGCAGTACTTC. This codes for CAWSLTPGQIYEQYF.

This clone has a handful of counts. The CDR3 nucleotides read TGTGCCAGCAGCCTTTCCGGTGAGCAGTTCTTC. As protein: CASSLSGEQFF. The V call is TRBV5-6, the J call TRBJ2-1; D is undetermined. Germline V CDR1 and CDR2: SGHDT, YYEEEE. This CDR3 region has 11 residues. Between the trimmed V and J ends, which lost 4 bases and 9 bases, there was a span of 8 bases.

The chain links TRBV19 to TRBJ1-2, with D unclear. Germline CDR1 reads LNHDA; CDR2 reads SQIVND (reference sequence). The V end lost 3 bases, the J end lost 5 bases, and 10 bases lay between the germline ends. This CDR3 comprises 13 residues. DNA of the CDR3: TGTGCCAGTAGTATGAGAGAAGGTTATGGCTACACCTTC. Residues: CASSMREGYGYTF.

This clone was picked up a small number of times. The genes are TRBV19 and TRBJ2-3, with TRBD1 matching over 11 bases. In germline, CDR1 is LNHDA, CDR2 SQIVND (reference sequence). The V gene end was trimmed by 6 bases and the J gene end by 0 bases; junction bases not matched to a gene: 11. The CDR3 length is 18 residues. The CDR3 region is CASRGGTGGPSSTDTQYF. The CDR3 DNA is TGTGCCAGTAGAGGCGGGACAGGGGGTCCCTCAAGCACAGATACGCAGTATTTT.

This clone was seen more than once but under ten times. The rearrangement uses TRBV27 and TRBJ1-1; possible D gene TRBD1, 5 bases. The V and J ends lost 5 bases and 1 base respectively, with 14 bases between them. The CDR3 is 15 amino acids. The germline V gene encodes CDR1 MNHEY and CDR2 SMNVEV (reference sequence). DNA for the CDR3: TGTGCCAGCAGTCGAAGGTGGAGGGGGAACACTGAAGCTTTCTTT. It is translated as CASSRRWRGNTEAFF.

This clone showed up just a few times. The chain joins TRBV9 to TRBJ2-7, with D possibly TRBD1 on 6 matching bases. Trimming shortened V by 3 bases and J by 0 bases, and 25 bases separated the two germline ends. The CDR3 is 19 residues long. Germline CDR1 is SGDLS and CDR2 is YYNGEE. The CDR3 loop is CASSEAPAGDRRSSYEQYF. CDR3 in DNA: TGTGCCAGCAGCGAAGCGCCCGCGGGCGACAGGAGGAGCTCCTACGAGCAGTACTTC.

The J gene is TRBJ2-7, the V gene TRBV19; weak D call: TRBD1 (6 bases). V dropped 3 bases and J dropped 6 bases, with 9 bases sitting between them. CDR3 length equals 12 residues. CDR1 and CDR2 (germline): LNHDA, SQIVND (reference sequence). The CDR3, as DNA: TGTGCCAGTAGTATCAGGGGCGCCGAGCAGTACTTC. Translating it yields CASSIRGAEQYF.

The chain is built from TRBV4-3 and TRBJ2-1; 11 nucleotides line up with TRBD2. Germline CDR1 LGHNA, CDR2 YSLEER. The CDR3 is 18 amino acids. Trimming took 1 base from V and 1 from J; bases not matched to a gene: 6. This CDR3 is CASSQGIAGGPSYNEQFF. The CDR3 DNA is TGCGCCAGCAGCCAAGGAATAGCGGGGGGGCCTTCCTACAATGAGCAGTTCTTC.

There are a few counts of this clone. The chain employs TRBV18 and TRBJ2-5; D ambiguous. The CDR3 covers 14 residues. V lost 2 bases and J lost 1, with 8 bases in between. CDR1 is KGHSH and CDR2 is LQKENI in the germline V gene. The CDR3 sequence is CASSPSSLQETQYF. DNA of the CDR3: TGTGCCAGCTCACCATCAAGTCTCCAAGAGACCCAGTACTTC. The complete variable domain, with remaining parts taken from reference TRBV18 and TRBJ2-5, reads NAGVMQNPRHLVRRRGQEARLRCSPMKGHSHVYWYRQLPEEGLKFMVYLQKENIIDESGMPKERFSAEFPKEGPSILRIQQVVRGDSAAYFCASSPSSLQETQYFGPGTRLLVL.

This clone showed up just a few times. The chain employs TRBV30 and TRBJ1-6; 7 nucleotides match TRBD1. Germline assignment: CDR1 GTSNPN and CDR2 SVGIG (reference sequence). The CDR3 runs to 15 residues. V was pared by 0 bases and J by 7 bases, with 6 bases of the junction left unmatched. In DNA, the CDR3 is TGTGCCTGGAGTGTGGGGACAGCTTGGAATTCACCCCTCCACTTT. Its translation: CAWSVGTAWNSPLHF.

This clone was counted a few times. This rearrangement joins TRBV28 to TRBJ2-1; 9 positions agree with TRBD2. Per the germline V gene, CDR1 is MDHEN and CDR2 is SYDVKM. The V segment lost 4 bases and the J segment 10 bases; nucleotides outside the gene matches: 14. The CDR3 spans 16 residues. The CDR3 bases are TGTGCCAGCAGTTCAAAGCCCCCGGGACTAGCTGGGGAGCAGTTCTTC. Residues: CASSSKPPGLAGEQFF. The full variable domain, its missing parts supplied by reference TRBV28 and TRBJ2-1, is DVKVTQSSRYLVKRTGEKVFLECVQDMDHENMFWYRQDPGLGLRLIYFSYDVKMKEKGDIPEGYSVSREKKERFSLILESASTNQTSMYLCASSSKPPGLAGEQFFGPGTRLTVL.

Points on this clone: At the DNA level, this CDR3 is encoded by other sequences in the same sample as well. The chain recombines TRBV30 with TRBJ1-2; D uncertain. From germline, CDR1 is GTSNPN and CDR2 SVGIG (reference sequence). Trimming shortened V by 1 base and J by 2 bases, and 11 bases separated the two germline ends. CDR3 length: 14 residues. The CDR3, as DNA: TGTGCCTGGAGTGCGGCAGGAGGGAACTATGGCTACACCTTC. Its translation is CAWSAAGGNYGYTF. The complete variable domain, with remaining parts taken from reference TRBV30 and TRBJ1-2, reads SQTIHQWPATLVQPVGSPLSLECTVEGTSNPNLYWYRQAAGRGLQLLFYSVGIGQISSEVPQNLSASRPQDRQFILSSKKLLLSDSGFYLCAWSAAGGNYGYTFGSGTRLTVV.

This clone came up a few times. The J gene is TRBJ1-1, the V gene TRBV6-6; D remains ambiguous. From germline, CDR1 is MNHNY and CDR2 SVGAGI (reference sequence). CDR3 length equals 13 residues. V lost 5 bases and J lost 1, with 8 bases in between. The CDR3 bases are TGTGCCAGCAGTGGCGACTGGAACACTGAAGCTTTCTTT. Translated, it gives CASSGDWNTEAFF.

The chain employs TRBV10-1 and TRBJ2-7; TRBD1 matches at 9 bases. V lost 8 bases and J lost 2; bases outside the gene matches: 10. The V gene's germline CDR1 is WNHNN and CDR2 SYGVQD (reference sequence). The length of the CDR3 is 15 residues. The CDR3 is CASGWGGQGPYEQYF. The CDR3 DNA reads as TGCGCCAGCGGTTGGGGGGGACAGGGTCCCTACGAGCAGTACTTC.

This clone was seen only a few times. CDR3 in amino acids: CASSRQGTSHGANVLTF. In DNA form, the CDR3 reads TGTGCCAGTAGTAGACAGGGAACTAGTCACGGGGCCAACGTCCTGACTTTC. The chain joins TRBV19 to TRBJ2-6, with 7 bases that match TRBD1. The J segment lost 4 bases and the V segment lost 4 bases, leaving 10 bases of the junction unmatched. Germline V gene data show CDR1 as LNHDA and CDR2 as SQIVND (reference sequence). The CDR3 extends over 17 amino acids.